The rows below give T cell receptor beta chains drawn from one sample of a study of OX40 agonist ivuxolimab in advanced cancers. This table comes from immunoSEQ multiplex PCR, and its TCRdb copy is limited to in-frame clones, with some not included. The table shows about 45,000 clones, with roughly 94% occurring only once. Specimen: CD4+ or CD8+ T cells sorted from blood, collected in a trial of the OX40 agonist ivuxolimab. The receptors here all came from an adult with an advanced solid tumor such as melanoma, head and neck, liver or kidney cancer. CDR3s include the opening cysteine and the closing phenylalanine or tryptophan. Fields, in order: V gene, CDR3 length, D gene, J gene, clone size, CDR3 protein, CDR3 DNA. A D gene is named only where the DNA matches it firmly. Clone size, where shown, is once, few, many, or a class for clones that have expanded.

V gene: TRBV9
CDR3 length: 14
D gene: TRBD1
J gene: TRBJ2-7
clone size: -
CDR3 protein: CASSPRTGYSEQYF
CDR3 DNA: TGTGCCAGCAGCCCGCGGACAGGGTATAGCGAGCAGTACTTC

V gene: TRBV19
CDR3 length: 13
D gene: -
J gene: TRBJ1-1
clone size: -
CDR3 protein: CASRYRDTFEAFF
CDR3 DNA: TGTGCCAGTAGATACCGGGACACCTTTGAAGCTTTCTTT

V gene: TRBV7-9
CDR3 length: 15
D gene: TRBD1
J gene: TRBJ2-1
clone size: -
CDR3 protein: CASSWQGGRPDEQFF
CDR3 DNA: TGTGCCAGCAGCTGGCAAGGGGGCCGGCCCGATGAGCAGTTCTTC

V gene: TRBV29-1
CDR3 length: 12
D gene: TRBD1
J gene: TRBJ1-4
clone size: once
CDR3 protein: CSVRTGIEKLFF
CDR3 DNA: TGCAGCGTCAGGACAGGGATAGAAAAACTGTTTTTT

V gene: TRBV27
CDR3 length: 13
D gene: -
J gene: TRBJ2-7
clone size: -
CDR3 protein: CASSPGPAYEQYF
CDR3 DNA: TGTGCCAGCAGTCCGGGGCCCGCCTACGAGCAGTACTTC

V gene: TRBV6-5
CDR3 length: 14
D gene: TRBD2
J gene: TRBJ2-1
clone size: -
CDR3 protein: CASSTSGPYNEQFF
CDR3 DNA: TGTGCCAGCAGTACTAGCGGGCCGTACAATGAGCAGTTCTTC

V gene: TRBV4-3
CDR3 length: 17
D gene: -
J gene: TRBJ2-7
clone size: -
CDR3 protein: CASSQERAAGARYEQYF
CDR3 DNA: TGCGCCAGCAGCCAAGAAAGAGCGGCGGGGGCAAGGTACGAGCAGTACTTC

V gene: TRBV7-9
CDR3 length: 14
D gene: -
J gene: TRBJ1-5
clone size: -
CDR3 protein: CASRADGANQSQHF
CDR3 DNA: TGTGCCAGCAGGGCCGACGGAGCCAATCAGTCCCAGCATTTT

V gene: TRBV5-5
CDR3 length: 13
D gene: -
J gene: TRBJ1-2
clone size: -
CDR3 protein: CASSLEQTYGYTF
CDR3 DNA: TGTGCCAGCAGCTTGGAACAAACCTATGGCTACACCTTC

V gene: TRBV4-3
CDR3 length: 17
D gene: TRBD2
J gene: TRBJ2-3
clone size: -
CDR3 protein: CASSQDLRLASTDTQYF
CDR3 DNA: TGCGCCAGCAGCCAAGATCTTAGACTAGCAAGCACAGATACGCAGTATTTT

V gene: TRBV11-1
CDR3 length: 16
D gene: TRBD2
J gene: TRBJ2-1
clone size: -
CDR3 protein: CASSPRTSGTYNEQFF
CDR3 DNA: TGTGCCAGCAGCCCGAGGACTAGCGGTACCTACAATGAGCAGTTCTTC

V gene: TRBV12-2
CDR3 length: 20
D gene: -
J gene: TRBJ2-1
clone size: once
CDR3 protein: CASRYPPGLAGGPAYNEQFF
CDR3 DNA: TGTGCAAGTCGCTACCCCCCTGGACTAGCGGGAGGCCCCGCTTACAATGAGCAGTTCTTC

V gene: TRBV19
CDR3 length: 14
D gene: -
J gene: TRBJ2-1
clone size: -
CDR3 protein: CASSPLLGSNEQFF
CDR3 DNA: TGTGCCAGTAGTCCCCTCCTAGGGTCCAATGAGCAGTTCTTC

V gene: TRBV21-1
CDR3 length: 18
D gene: -
J gene: TRBJ2-1
clone size: -
CDR3 protein: CASSPGTSGDSSYNEQFF
CDR3 DNA: TGTGCCAGCAGCCCCGGGACTAGCGGTGACAGCTCCTACAATGAGCAGTTCTTC

V gene: TRBV6-1
CDR3 length: 15
D gene: -
J gene: TRBJ1-3
clone size: -
CDR3 protein: CASSESGYSGNTIYF
CDR3 DNA: TGTGCCAGCAGTGAGTCCGGATACTCTGGAAACACCATATATTTT

V gene: TRBV9
CDR3 length: 15
D gene: -
J gene: TRBJ2-7
clone size: -
CDR3 protein: CASSVESDRIYEQYF
CDR3 DNA: TGTGCCAGCAGCGTAGAGTCCGACAGGATCTACGAGCAGTACTTC

V gene: TRBV2
CDR3 length: 16
D gene: TRBD2
J gene: TRBJ2-7
clone size: -
CDR3 protein: CASRPGLAGAIYEQYF
CDR3 DNA: TGTGCCAGCAGACCGGGACTAGCGGGAGCGATCTACGAGCAGTACTTC

V gene: TRBV27
CDR3 length: 14
D gene: TRBD1
J gene: TRBJ1-1
clone size: -
CDR3 protein: CASRQYRGETEAFF
CDR3 DNA: TGTGCCAGCAGGCAATACAGGGGGGAAACTGAAGCTTTCTTT

V gene: TRBV13
CDR3 length: 13
D gene: -
J gene: TRBJ2-2
clone size: -
CDR3 protein: CASSLAGTGELFF
CDR3 DNA: TGTGCCAGCAGCTTAGCTGGAACCGGGGAGCTGTTTTTT

V gene: TRBV7-9
CDR3 length: 13
D gene: TRBD2
J gene: TRBJ2-7
clone size: -
CDR3 protein: CASTGTTHYEQYF
CDR3 DNA: TGTGCCAGCACTGGGACTACACACTACGAGCAGTACTTC

V gene: TRBV4-2
CDR3 length: 19
D gene: -
J gene: TRBJ1-3
clone size: -
CDR3 protein: CASSQDSIRGSISGNTIYF
CDR3 DNA: TGTGCCAGCAGCCAAGATTCAATCAGGGGATCAATCTCTGGAAACACCATATATTTT

V gene: TRBV19
CDR3 length: 13
D gene: -
J gene: TRBJ1-5
clone size: -
CDR3 protein: CASSIWPGQPQHF
CDR3 DNA: TGTGCCAGTAGTATCTGGCCTGGTCAGCCCCAGCATTTT

V gene: TRBV19
CDR3 length: 15
D gene: -
J gene: TRBJ2-7
clone size: -
CDR3 protein: CASSIGLPGVYEQYF
CDR3 DNA: TGTGCCAGTAGTATAGGACTCCCGGGAGTCTACGAGCAGTACTTC

V gene: TRBV7-9
CDR3 length: 15
D gene: -
J gene: TRBJ1-4
clone size: once
CDR3 protein: CASSPRGTSNEKLFF
CDR3 DNA: TGTGCCAGCAGCCCTCGGGGTACCTCGAATGAAAAACTGTTTTTT

V gene: TRBV27
CDR3 length: 13
D gene: -
J gene: TRBJ2-1
clone size: -
CDR3 protein: CASSLGGYNEQFF
CDR3 DNA: TGTGCCAGCAGTTTAGGCGGTTACAATGAGCAGTTCTTC

V gene: TRBV6-1
CDR3 length: 9
D gene: -
J gene: TRBJ2-1
clone size: -
CDR3 protein: CAQKAAKFF
CDR3 DNA: TGTGCCCAGAAGGCAGCCAAGTTCTTC

V gene: TRBV13
CDR3 length: 14
D gene: -
J gene: TRBJ2-1
clone size: -
CDR3 protein: CASSLSAGAHEQFF
CDR3 DNA: TGTGCCAGCAGCCTCTCCGCAGGGGCCCATGAGCAGTTCTTC

V gene: TRBV7-8
CDR3 length: 16
D gene: TRBD2
J gene: TRBJ2-3
clone size: -
CDR3 protein: CASSLGTSLLTDTQYF
CDR3 DNA: TGTGCCAGCAGCTTAGGGACTAGTCTCCTCACAGATACGCAGTATTTT

V gene: TRBV27
CDR3 length: 15
D gene: -
J gene: TRBJ2-1
clone size: -
CDR3 protein: CASSLHRRQANEQFF
CDR3 DNA: TGTGCCAGCAGTTTACACAGACGACAGGCGAATGAGCAGTTCTTC

V gene: TRBV4-1
CDR3 length: 13
D gene: -
J gene: TRBJ1-2
clone size: -
CDR3 protein: CASSQWGDYGYTF
CDR3 DNA: TGCGCCAGCAGCCAATGGGGGGACTATGGCTACACCTTC

V gene: TRBV18
CDR3 length: 18
D gene: TRBD1
J gene: TRBJ2-7
clone size: -
CDR3 protein: CASSPPTGQGDSSYEQYF
CDR3 DNA: TGTGCCAGCTCACCACCGACCGGCCAGGGGGATAGCTCCTACGAGCAGTACTTC

V gene: TRBV28
CDR3 length: 16
D gene: TRBD2
J gene: TRBJ2-1
clone size: once
CDR3 protein: CASRRLLPSGHNEQFF
CDR3 DNA: TGTGCCAGCAGACGTTTGCTGCCTAGCGGACACAATGAGCAGTTCTTC

V gene: TRBV7-2
CDR3 length: 14
D gene: -
J gene: TRBJ1-1
clone size: -
CDR3 protein: CASSLGVTGTEAFF
CDR3 DNA: TGTGCCAGCAGCTTAGGGGTGACAGGCACTGAAGCTTTCTTT

V gene: TRBV7-2
CDR3 length: 16
D gene: TRBD2
J gene: TRBJ2-3
clone size: once
CDR3 protein: CASSFDAQRESDTQYF
CDR3 DNA: TGTGCCAGCAGCTTTGACGCCCAGCGGGAGAGCGATACGCAGTATTTT

V gene: TRBV6-5
CDR3 length: 13
D gene: TRBD1
J gene: TRBJ2-7
clone size: -
CDR3 protein: CASSNFPGTGDYF
CDR3 DNA: TGTGCCAGCAGCAACTTCCCCGGGACAGGGGATTACTTC

V gene: TRBV13
CDR3 length: 14
D gene: -
J gene: TRBJ2-7
clone size: -
CDR3 protein: CASTEEGVRNEQYF
CDR3 DNA: TGTGCCAGCACCGAAGAAGGGGTGCGGAACGAGCAGTACTTC

V gene: TRBV7-3
CDR3 length: 17
D gene: -
J gene: TRBJ2-1
clone size: -
CDR3 protein: CASSLVGLRESYNEQFF
CDR3 DNA: TGTGCCAGCAGCTTAGTGGGTCTCCGGGAGTCGTACAATGAGCAGTTCTTC

V gene: TRBV15
CDR3 length: 14
D gene: -
J gene: TRBJ2-1
clone size: -
CDR3 protein: CATSRDQAEDEQFF
CDR3 DNA: TGTGCCACCAGCAGAGATCAGGCCGAAGATGAGCAGTTCTTC

V gene: TRBV9
CDR3 length: 15
D gene: TRBD1
J gene: TRBJ1-5
clone size: medium-sized
CDR3 protein: CASSVAGQVNQPQHF
CDR3 DNA: TGTGCCAGCAGCGTTGCGGGACAGGTCAATCAGCCCCAGCATTTT

V gene: TRBV29-1
CDR3 length: 14
D gene: -
J gene: TRBJ1-2
clone size: -
CDR3 protein: CSVESERGARGYTF
CDR3 DNA: TGCAGCGTTGAGTCGGAACGGGGTGCACGAGGCTACACCTTC

V gene: TRBV5-1
CDR3 length: 12
D gene: -
J gene: TRBJ2-7
clone size: -
CDR3 protein: CASTPGGYEQYF
CDR3 DNA: TGCGCCAGCACCCCGGGTGGGTACGAGCAGTACTTC

V gene: TRBV10-1
CDR3 length: 12
D gene: -
J gene: TRBJ2-3
clone size: -
CDR3 protein: CASPFSADTQYF
CDR3 DNA: TGCGCCAGCCCTTTTTCGGCAGATACGCAGTATTTT

V gene: TRBV7-6
CDR3 length: 16
D gene: TRBD1
J gene: TRBJ2-7
clone size: -
CDR3 protein: CASSLLGTESPYEQYF
CDR3 DNA: TGTGCCAGCAGCCTTCTCGGGACAGAGTCCCCCTACGAGCAGTACTTC

V gene: TRBV27
CDR3 length: 12
D gene: -
J gene: TRBJ2-5
clone size: -
CDR3 protein: CASSFSGETQYF
CDR3 DNA: TGTGCCAGCAGCTTCTCAGGGGAGACCCAGTACTTC

V gene: TRBV30
CDR3 length: 13
D gene: -
J gene: TRBJ2-7
clone size: -
CDR3 protein: CAWAAGYSYEQYF
CDR3 DNA: TGTGCCTGGGCCGCAGGGTACTCCTACGAGCAGTACTTC

V gene: TRBV7-9
CDR3 length: 15
D gene: TRBD1
J gene: TRBJ1-1
clone size: once
CDR3 protein: CASSSTGQGGRLAFF
CDR3 DNA: TGTGCCAGCAGCTCAACTGGACAGGGGGGTCGTCTGGCTTTCTTT

V gene: TRBV5-4
CDR3 length: 15
D gene: TRBD1
J gene: TRBJ1-5
clone size: -
CDR3 protein: CASSYGQGSNQPQHF
CDR3 DNA: TGTGCCAGCAGCTATGGACAGGGTAGCAATCAGCCCCAGCATTTT

V gene: TRBV6-1
CDR3 length: 13
D gene: TRBD2
J gene: TRBJ2-7
clone size: -
CDR3 protein: CASGEGISYEQYF
CDR3 DNA: TGTGCCAGTGGGGAGGGCATCTCCTACGAGCAGTACTTC

V gene: TRBV13
CDR3 length: 15
D gene: -
J gene: TRBJ2-7
clone size: -
CDR3 protein: CASSYRGAGAYEQYF
CDR3 DNA: TGTGCCAGCAGCTACCGGGGGGCGGGAGCTTATGAGCAGTACTTC

V gene: TRBV9
CDR3 length: 16
D gene: TRBD1
J gene: TRBJ2-1
clone size: -
CDR3 protein: CASSAPRDRGGDEQFF
CDR3 DNA: TGTGCCAGCAGCGCACCACGGGACAGGGGAGGAGATGAGCAGTTCTTC

V gene: TRBV13
CDR3 length: 17
D gene: TRBD2
J gene: TRBJ2-3
clone size: -
CDR3 protein: CASSPKGTRGSRNTQYF
CDR3 DNA: TGTGCCAGCAGCCCAAAGGGGACTAGAGGTTCCCGAAATACGCAGTATTTT

V gene: TRBV7-2
CDR3 length: 15
D gene: TRBD2
J gene: TRBJ2-5
clone size: -
CDR3 protein: CASSPTSGLQETQYF
CDR3 DNA: TGTGCCAGCAGCCCCACTAGCGGCCTCCAAGAGACCCAGTACTTC

V gene: TRBV5-5
CDR3 length: 13
D gene: -
J gene: TRBJ2-1
clone size: -
CDR3 protein: CASSFDINNEQFF
CDR3 DNA: TGTGCCAGCAGCTTTGACATCAACAATGAGCAGTTCTTC

V gene: TRBV4-3
CDR3 length: 16
D gene: TRBD1
J gene: TRBJ2-1
clone size: -
CDR3 protein: CASSHGTGVSYNEQFF
CDR3 DNA: TGCGCCAGCAGCCACGGTACAGGGGTCTCCTACAATGAGCAGTTCTTC

V gene: TRBV9
CDR3 length: 15
D gene: -
J gene: TRBJ2-1
clone size: -
CDR3 protein: CASSASGGSYNEQFF
CDR3 DNA: TGTGCCAGCAGCGCCAGCGGAGGGTCCTACAATGAGCAGTTCTTC